These 2 T cell receptor beta chains were sequenced from one sample in a study of preoperative IRX-2 immunotherapy in early breast cancer. Using immunoSEQ multiplex PCR, the repertoire was profiled, and TCRdb retains in-frame clones only, with some absent. The sample shows 43,000 or so clones, about 95% of them seen only once. Treatment defined: preoperative locoregional IRX-2 cytokine immunotherapy. This sample comprised tumor tissue, obtained after IRX-2 immunotherapy. These TCRs come from a human donor with breast cancer.

This chain links TRBV7-2 with TRBJ2-3; 8 nucleotides align to TRBD1. Germline V gives CDR1 SGHTA, CDR2 FQGNSA. The CDR3 is 15 residues long. V gave up 5 bases and J gave up 4 bases; unmatched junction bases: 8. The CDR3 DNA follows: TGTGCCAGCAGCCCCCGGACAGGGTCGGCAGATACGCAGTATTTT. This codes for CASSPRTGSADTQYF.

The chain is built from TRBV7-9 and TRBJ2-1; no firm D call. CDR1 is SEHNR, CDR2 FQNEAQ, per germline (reference sequence). The CDR3 consists of 17 residues. V lost 5 bases and J 0 bases, leaving 17 bases between the germline ends. The CDR3 loop is CASSPRVHSSSYNEQFF. CDR3 nucleotides: TGTGCCAGCAGCCCCCGCGTCCACTCGTCCTCCTACAATGAGCAGTTCTTC.